This T cell receptor beta chain was profiled in a study of T-cell reconstitution after alpha-beta-depleted transplantation in children. Unique molecular identifiers featured in how the TCRbeta library was prepared. TCRdb processed the PCR reads anew with MiXCR; each CDR3 protein has one entry. Here the sample spans around 80,000 distinct CDR3 sequences, 15% to 20% being singletons. Per the germline V gene, CDR1 is LGHDT and CDR2 is YNNKEL (reference sequence). The V gene lost 4 bases and the J gene lost 6 bases, with 19 bases spanning the gap. This CDR3 contains 16 residues. With regard to this clonotype: Its antigen is as yet unknown.

Study outcomes and limitations: Where alpha-beta T cells came from about two months after transplant was reportedly several hundred expanded graft clones. The study traced high day-60 TCRbeta diversity in some patients to surviving recipient T cells and thymic progenitors. By one year post-transplant, T-cell counts and diversity largely arose from T cells that were newly produced.

Sequencing used PBMCs, mostly from graft donor cells, obtained 360 days after TCRalphabeta/CD19-depleted stem cell transplant. The chain couples TRBV3-1 to TRBJ2-1, with D tentatively TRBD1 or TRBD2 (5 bases each). The TCR sequence derives from a male patient between 2 and 10 years old who had a stem cell transplant for acute lymphoblastic leukemia, so the T cells may come from the graft donor. CDR3 coding DNA: TGTGCCAGCAGCCCCCAGGGACCCACATTCCTCAATGAGCAGTTCTTC. Protein sequence: CASSPQGPTFLNEQFF.